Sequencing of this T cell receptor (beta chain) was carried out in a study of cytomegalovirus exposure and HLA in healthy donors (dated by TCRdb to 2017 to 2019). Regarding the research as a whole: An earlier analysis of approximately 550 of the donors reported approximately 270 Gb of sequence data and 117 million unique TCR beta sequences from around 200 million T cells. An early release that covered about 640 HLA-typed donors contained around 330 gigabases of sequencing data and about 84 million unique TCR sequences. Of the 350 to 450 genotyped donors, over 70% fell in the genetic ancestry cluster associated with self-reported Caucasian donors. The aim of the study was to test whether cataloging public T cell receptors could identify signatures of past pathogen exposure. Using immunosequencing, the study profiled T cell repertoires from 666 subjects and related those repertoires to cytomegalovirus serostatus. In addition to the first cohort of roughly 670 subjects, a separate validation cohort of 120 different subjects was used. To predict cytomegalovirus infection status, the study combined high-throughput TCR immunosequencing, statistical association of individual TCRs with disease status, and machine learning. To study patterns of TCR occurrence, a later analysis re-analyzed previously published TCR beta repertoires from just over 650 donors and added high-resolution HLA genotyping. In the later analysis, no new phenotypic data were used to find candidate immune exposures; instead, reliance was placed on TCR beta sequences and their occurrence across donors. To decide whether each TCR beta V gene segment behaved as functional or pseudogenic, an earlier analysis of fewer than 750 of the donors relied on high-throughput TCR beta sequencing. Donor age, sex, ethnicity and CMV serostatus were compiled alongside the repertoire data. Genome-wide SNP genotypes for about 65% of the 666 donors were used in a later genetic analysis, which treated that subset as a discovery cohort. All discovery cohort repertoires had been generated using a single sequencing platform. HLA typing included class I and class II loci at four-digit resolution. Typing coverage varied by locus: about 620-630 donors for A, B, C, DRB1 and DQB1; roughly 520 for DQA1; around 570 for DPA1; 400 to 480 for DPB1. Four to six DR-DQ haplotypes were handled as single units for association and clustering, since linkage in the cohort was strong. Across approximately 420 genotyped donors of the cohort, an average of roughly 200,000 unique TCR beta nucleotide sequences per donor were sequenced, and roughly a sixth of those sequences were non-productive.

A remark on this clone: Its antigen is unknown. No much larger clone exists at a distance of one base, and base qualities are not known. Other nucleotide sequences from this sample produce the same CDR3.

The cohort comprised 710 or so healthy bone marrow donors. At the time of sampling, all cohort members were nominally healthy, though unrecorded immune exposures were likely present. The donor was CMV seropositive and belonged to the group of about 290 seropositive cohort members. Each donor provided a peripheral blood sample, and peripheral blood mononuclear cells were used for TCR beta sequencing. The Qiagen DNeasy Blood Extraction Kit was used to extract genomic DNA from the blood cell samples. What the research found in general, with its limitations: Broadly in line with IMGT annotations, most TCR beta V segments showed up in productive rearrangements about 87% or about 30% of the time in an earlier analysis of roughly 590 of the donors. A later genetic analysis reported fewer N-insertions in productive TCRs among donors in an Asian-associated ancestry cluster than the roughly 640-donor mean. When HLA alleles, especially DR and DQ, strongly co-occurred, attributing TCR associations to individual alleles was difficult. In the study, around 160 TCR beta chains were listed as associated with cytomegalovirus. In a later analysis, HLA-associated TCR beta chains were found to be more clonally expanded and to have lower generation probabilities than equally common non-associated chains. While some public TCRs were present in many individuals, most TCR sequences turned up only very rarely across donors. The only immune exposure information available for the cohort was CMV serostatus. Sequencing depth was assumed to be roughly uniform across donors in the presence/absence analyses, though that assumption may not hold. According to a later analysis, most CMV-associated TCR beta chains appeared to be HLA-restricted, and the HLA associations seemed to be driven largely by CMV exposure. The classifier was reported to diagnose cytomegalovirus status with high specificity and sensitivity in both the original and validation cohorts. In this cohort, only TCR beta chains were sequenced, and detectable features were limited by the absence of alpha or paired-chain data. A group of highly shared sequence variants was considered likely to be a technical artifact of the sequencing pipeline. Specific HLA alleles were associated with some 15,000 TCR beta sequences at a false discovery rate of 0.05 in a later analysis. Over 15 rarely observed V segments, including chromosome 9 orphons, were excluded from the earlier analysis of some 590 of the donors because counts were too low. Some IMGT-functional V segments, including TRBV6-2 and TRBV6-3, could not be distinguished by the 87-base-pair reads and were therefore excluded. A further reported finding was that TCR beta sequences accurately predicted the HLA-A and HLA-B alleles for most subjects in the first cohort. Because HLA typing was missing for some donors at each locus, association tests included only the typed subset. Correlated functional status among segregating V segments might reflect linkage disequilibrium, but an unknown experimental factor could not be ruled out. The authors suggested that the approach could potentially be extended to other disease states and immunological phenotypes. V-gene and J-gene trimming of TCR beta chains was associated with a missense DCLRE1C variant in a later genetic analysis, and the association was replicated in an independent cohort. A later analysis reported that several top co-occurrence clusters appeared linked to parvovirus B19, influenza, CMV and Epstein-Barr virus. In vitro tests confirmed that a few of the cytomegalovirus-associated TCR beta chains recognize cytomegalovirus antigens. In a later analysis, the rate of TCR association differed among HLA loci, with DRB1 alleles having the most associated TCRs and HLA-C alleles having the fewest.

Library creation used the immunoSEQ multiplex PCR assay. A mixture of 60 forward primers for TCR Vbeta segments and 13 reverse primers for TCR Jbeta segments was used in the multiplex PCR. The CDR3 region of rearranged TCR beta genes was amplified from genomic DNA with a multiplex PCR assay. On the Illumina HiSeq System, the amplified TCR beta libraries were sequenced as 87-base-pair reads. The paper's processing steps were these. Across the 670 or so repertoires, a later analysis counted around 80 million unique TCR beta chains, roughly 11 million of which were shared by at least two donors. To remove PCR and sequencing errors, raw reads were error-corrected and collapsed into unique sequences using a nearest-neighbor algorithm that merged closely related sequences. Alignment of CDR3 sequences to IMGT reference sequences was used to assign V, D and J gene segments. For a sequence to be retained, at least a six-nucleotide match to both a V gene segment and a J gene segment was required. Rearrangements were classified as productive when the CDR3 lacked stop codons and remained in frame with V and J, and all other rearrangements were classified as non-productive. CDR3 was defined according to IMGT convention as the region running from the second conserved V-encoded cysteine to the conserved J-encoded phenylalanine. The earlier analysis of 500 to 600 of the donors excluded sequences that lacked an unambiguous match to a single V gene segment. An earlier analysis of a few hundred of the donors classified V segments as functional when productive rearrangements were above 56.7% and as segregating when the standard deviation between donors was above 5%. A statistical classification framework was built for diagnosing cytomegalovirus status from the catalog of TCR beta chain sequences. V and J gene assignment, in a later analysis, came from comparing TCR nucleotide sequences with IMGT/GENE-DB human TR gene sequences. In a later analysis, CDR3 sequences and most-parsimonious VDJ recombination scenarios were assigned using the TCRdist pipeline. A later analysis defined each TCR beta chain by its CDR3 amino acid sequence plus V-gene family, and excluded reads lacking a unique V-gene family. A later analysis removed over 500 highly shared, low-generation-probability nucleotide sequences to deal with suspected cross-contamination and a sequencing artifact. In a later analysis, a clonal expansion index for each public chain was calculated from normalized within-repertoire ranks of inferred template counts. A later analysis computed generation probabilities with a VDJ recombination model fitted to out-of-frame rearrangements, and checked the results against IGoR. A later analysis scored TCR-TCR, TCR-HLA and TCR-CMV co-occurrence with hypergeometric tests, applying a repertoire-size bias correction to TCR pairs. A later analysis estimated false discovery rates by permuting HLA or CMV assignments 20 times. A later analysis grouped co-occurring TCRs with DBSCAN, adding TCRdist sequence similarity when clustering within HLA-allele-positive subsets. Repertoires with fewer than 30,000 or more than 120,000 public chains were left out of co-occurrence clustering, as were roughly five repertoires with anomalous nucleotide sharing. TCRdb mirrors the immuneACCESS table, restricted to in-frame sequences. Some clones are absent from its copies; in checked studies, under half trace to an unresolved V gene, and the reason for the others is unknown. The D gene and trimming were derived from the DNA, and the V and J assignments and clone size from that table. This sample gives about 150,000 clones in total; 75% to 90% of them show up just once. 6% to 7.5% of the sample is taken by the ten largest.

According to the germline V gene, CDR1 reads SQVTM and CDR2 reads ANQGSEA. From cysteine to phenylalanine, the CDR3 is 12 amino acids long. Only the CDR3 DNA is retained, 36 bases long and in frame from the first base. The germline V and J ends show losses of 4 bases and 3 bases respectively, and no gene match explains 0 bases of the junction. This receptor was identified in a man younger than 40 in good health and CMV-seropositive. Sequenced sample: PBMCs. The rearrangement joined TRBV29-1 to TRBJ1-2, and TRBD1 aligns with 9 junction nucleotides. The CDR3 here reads CSVGQGDYGYTF. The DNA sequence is TGCAGCGTTGGACAGGGGGACTATGGCTACACCTTC.